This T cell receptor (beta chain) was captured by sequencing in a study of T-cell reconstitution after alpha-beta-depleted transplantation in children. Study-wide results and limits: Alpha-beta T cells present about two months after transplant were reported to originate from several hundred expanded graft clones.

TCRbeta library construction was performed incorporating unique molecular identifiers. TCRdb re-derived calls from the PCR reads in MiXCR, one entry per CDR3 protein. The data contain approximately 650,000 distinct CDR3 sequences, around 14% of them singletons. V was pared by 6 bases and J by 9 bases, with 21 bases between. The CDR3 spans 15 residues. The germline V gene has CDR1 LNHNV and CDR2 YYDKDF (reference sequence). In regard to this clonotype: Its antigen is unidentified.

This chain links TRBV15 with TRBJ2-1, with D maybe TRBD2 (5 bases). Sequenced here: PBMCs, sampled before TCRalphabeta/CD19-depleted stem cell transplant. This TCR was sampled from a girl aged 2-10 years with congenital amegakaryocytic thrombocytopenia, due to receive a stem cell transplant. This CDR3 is CATRPPNYLGSEQFF. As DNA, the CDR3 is TGTGCCACCAGGCCTCCGAACTACCTTGGGAGTGAGCAGTTCTTC.